The clone carrying this T cell receptor (beta chain) was recorded a few times. From the 5' RACE reads, TCRdb called clonotypes with MiXCR, one entry per CDR3 protein. The sample shows around 180,000 distinct CDR3 sequences, over 10% of them seen only once. The sample originates from a study of CD8 T cells in ankylosing spondylitis. Germline CDR1 SGHNT, CDR2 YYREEE (reference sequence). The CDR3 consists of 16 residues. V shed 4 bases and J 6 bases; nucleotides not matched to a gene: 11. This chain uses TRBV5-4 with TRBJ2-2, with TRBD1 matching 8 bases. The receptor was isolated from a female donor with ankylosing spondylitis or in good health (not recorded which). Sample: blood, either unsorted or a sorted T cell fraction (not recorded which). In DNA form, the CDR3 reads TGTGCCAGCAGCCTAGGGACAGGTGAACGACCCGGGGAGCTGTTTTTT. This gives the protein CASSLGTGERPGELFF.